This entry lists 14 T cell receptor beta chains sequenced from one sample in a study of post-analysis software for immune sequencing data. The antigens of these receptors remain unknown. Whole-study findings and limits: Patients carried several TRBV segments more frequently than controls did, and TRBV5-6, TRBV5-1 and TRBV20-1 were among them.

Each TCR beta cDNA library carried unique molecular identifiers. One entry per CDR3 protein, called by TCRdb with MiXCR from the PCR reads. This table holds 550,000 to 700,000 distinct CDR3 sequences, 44% found once. Input material: blood. These TCRs come from a girl between 10 and 17 years old with multiple sclerosis.

This clonotype was observed a handful of times. The chain couples TRBV4-1 to TRBJ2-7, with D tentatively TRBD2 (5 bases). Germline loops: CDR1 MGHRA, CDR2 YSYEKL. The CDR3 spans 13 residues. V was trimmed by 3 bases and J by 7 bases, leaving 13 bases between them. CDR3 in DNA: TGCGCCAGCAGCCACGACCGAGGGATAGAGCAGTACTTC. Translating gives CASSHDRGIEQYF.

This clonotype appeared many times. This could be a read error, since a much larger clone is one nucleotide away. CDR3: CASSYGGATDTQYF. The CDR3 nucleotides read TGTGCCAGCAGTTACGGGGGGGCCACAGATACGCAGTATTTT. The chain employs TRBV6-2 or TRBV6-3 and TRBJ2-3; maybe TRBD2 (7 bases). The germline gives CDR1 MNHEY, CDR2 SVGEGT. Trimming shortened V by 2 bases and J by 2 bases, and 8 bases separated the two germline ends. The CDR3 has 14 amino acids.

The chain couples TRBV13 to TRBJ2-7; the match to TRBD1 covers 7 bases. The junction had 9 bases not matched to a gene; V was cut back by 3 bases and J by 4 bases. Germline CDR1 reads PRHDT; CDR2 reads FYEKMQ (reference sequence). The CDR3 loop spans 15 amino acids. CDR3 nucleotide sequence: TGTGCCAGCAGCTTCCGAGGGACAGTCCCATACGAGCAGTACTTC. It yields the protein CASSFRGTVPYEQYF.

The V call is TRBV4-1, the J call TRBJ2-5; possible D gene TRBD2, 7 bases. Germline V lookup: CDR1 MGHRA, CDR2 YSYEKL. V lost 4 bases to trimming and J lost 2 bases, with 14 bases between them. This CDR3 has 15 amino acids. This chain's CDR3 is CASSPVAGAQETQYF. Here the CDR3 DNA reads TGCGCCAGCAGCCCAGTGGCGGGGGCACAAGAGACCCAGTACTTC.

The V and J genes are TRBV5-1 and TRBJ2-7; tentatively, D is TRBD2 (5 bases). Judging by the DNA end, TRBJ2-5 fits better; the J call may be wrong. The CDR3 spans 17 residues. Germline CDR1 is SGHRS and CDR2 is YFSETQ. In nucleotides, the CDR3 is TGCGCCAGCAGCTTGAGAGGAAATAGCGTTGATCAAGAGACCCAGTACTTC. Its protein product is CASSLRGNSVDQETQYF.

As regards this clonotype: A junction end diverges from the germline sequence, so it may reflect a read error. The rearrangement joins TRBV4-1 to TRBJ2-2; 9 bases are shared with TRBD1. The CDR3 contains 16 residues. Germline V gives CDR1 MGHRA, CDR2 YSYEKL. The CDR3 nucleotides are TGCGCCAGCAGCCCCCGGACAGGGGAGGTCAACGGGGAGCGGTTTTTT. It translates to CASSPRTGEVNGERFF.

V usage is TRBV5-1 and J usage is TRBJ2-5, with D unclear. CDR1 is SGHRS and CDR2 is YFSETQ in the germline V gene. V lost 1 base, J lost 1 base, and 14 bases lay in between. This CDR3 region has 16 residues. CDR3 nucleotides: TGCGCCAGCAGCTTGAGGACCGGTTACCGCCAAGAGACCCAGTACTTC. It translates to CASSLRTGYRQETQYF.

This clonotype was seen only a few times. This chain joins TRBV29-1 and TRBJ1-2; the D gene is possibly TRBD1 (5 bases). The CDR3 is made up of 12 amino acids. The germline CDR1 and CDR2 sequences are SQVTM and ANQGSEA. Deletions cut 3 bases from V and 3 bases from J, with 8 bases between. CDR3 region: CSVDREDYGYTF. The CDR3 DNA reads as TGCAGCGTTGACAGGGAAGACTATGGCTACACCTTC.

The chain combines TRBV20-1 with TRBJ1-1, with D possibly TRBD1 on 5 matching bases. The CDR3 length is 17 residues. CDR1 is DFQATT, CDR2 SNEGSKA, per germline (reference sequence). V was shortened by 5 bases and J by 1 base, with 23 bases between the two germline ends. CDR3 bases: TGCAGTGCTTCTTACCCGGGACTCATGACTAAGAACACTGAAGCTTTCTTT. Amino acid sequence: CSASYPGLMTKNTEAFF.

The sample holds a few counts of this clonotype. The rearrangement uses TRBV13 and TRBJ2-7; weak D call: TRBD1 (6 bases). This CDR3 contains 13 residues. Per germline, CDR1 PRHDT and CDR2 FYEKMQ (reference sequence). V was shortened by 6 bases and J by 2 bases, with 11 bases between the two germline ends. This chain's CDR3 is CASSKDSTYEQYF. The CDR3 DNA is TGTGCCAGCAGTAAGGACAGTACCTACGAGCAGTACTTC.

The V call is TRBV28, the J call TRBJ2-1; D tentatively reads TRBD1 or TRBD2 (6 bases each). The length of the CDR3 is 19 residues. V was trimmed by 0 bases and J by 1 base, leaving 19 bases between them. Looked up from germline, CDR1 is MDHEN and CDR2 is SYDVKM. CDR3 nucleotides: TGTGCCAGCAGTTTATGGGGGGGCGGACTGTCAAATTCCTACAATGAGCAGTTCTTC. The encoded protein is CASSLWGGGLSNSYNEQFF.

The gene calls are TRBV12-3 or TRBV12-4 and TRBJ2-7; no reliable D call. This CDR3 contains 13 residues. Trimming removed 2 bases from V and 2 bases from J, with 7 bases in between. The CDR3 nucleotides are TGTGCCAGCAGTTTACTCGCTACCTACGAGCAGTACTTC. Its translation is CASSLLATYEQYF.

The V and J genes are TRBV27 and TRBJ2-1; 13 nucleotides agree with TRBD2. CDR1 and CDR2 from the germline V gene are MNHEY and SMNVEV (reference sequence). Unmatched junction bases numbered 9, after V lost 5 bases and J lost 2 bases. This CDR3 has 18 residues. The CDR3 DNA is TGTGCCAGCAGTCCAGTCCGGACTAGCGGGAGACCCTACAATGAGCAGTTCTTC. Encoded protein: CASSPVRTSGRPYNEQFF.

The V and J genes are TRBV6-6 and TRBJ2-5, with a weak D call TRBD2 (6 bases). The end of the DNA fits TRBJ2-7 better, so the J call may be wrong. The CDR3 runs 16 residues. Germline lookup yields CDR1 MNHNY and CDR2 SVGAGI (reference sequence). The CDR3: CASSYSMGQGLYEQYF. The CDR3 bases are TGTGCCAGCAGTTACTCGATGGGTCAGGGACTCTACGAGCAGTACTTC.